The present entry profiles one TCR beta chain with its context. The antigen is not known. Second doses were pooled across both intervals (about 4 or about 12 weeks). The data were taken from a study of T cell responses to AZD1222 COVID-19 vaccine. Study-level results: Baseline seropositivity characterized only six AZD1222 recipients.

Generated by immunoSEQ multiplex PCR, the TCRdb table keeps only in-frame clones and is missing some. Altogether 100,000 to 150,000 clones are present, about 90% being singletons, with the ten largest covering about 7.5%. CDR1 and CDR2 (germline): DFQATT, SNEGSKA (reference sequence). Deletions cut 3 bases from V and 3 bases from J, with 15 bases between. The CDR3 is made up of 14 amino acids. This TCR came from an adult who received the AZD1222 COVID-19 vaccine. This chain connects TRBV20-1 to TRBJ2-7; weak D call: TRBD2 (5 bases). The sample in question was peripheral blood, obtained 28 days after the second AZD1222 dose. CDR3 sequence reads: CSASDQRASYEQYF. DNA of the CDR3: TGCAGTGCTAGTGACCAGAGGGCGAGCTACGAGCAGTACTTC.